The rows below give T cell receptor beta chains drawn from one sample of a study of cytomegalovirus exposure and HLA in healthy donors. Profiled with immunoSEQ multiplex PCR; TCRdb holds only in-frame clones, not every one. The profile shows over 100,000 clones, around 77% of them singletons. The specimen was PBMCs. These receptors were collected from a male donor in good health and CMV-seropositive. CDR3s include the opening cysteine and the closing phenylalanine or tryptophan. The D gene is left open where the match is weak. The listing skips clone size in some rows; elsewhere it reads once, few, many or a size class.

d_call j_call v_call clone_size cdr3_aa cdr3_nt
NA TRBJ1-6 TRBV14 NA CASSSTGMSNSPPHF TGTGCCAGCAGCTCAACAGGGATGAGTAATTCACCCCCCCACTTT
NA TRBJ2-1 TRBV2 NA CASSSNRVGSSYNEQFF TGTGCCAGCAGTTCAAACAGGGTCGGTAGCTCCTACAATGAGCAGTTCTTC
TRBD2 TRBJ2-7 TRBV5-1 NA CASRPGLKISYEQYF TGCGCCAGCAGACCGGGACTAAAGATTTCCTACGAGCAGTACTTC
NA TRBJ1-1 TRBV5-1 NA CASSRAVLQAKEAFF TGCGCCAGCAGCCGAGCCGTACTACAGGCTAAAGAAGCTTTCTTT
NA TRBJ1-1 TRBV28 NA CASSPGALNTEAFF TGTGCCAGCAGTCCAGGGGCCCTGAACACTGAAGCTTTCTTT
TRBD2 TRBJ2-7 TRBV27 NA CATMGESGRDSYEQYF TGTGCCACCATGGGGGAAAGCGGGAGGGACTCCTACGAGCAGTACTTC
NA TRBJ2-2 TRBV5-1 NA CASSLVSGANTGELFF TGCGCCAGCAGCTTGGTTTCAGGGGCGAACACCGGGGAGCTGTTTTTT
TRBD2 TRBJ2-7 TRBV6-5 NA CASSYLAGVGEQYF TGTGCCAGCAGTTACCTAGCGGGGGTTGGCGAGCAGTACTTC
TRBD1 TRBJ1-6 TRBV6-4 NA CASSDPKRTGARVSYNSPLHF TGTGCCAGCAGTGACCCAAAAAGAACAGGGGCCCGGGTCTCCTATAATTCACCCCTCCACTTT
NA TRBJ1-1 TRBV27 NA CASVPRGGTAKEAFF TGTGCCAGCGTCCCGAGGGGAGGTACAGCTAAAGAAGCTTTCTTT
NA TRBJ1-4 TRBV28 NA CASSLLRHNEKLFF TGTGCCAGCAGTTTATTGCGCCATAATGAAAAACTGTTTTTT
TRBD2 TRBJ2-2 TRBV5-1 NA CASSWWGRGNTGELFF TGCGCCAGCAGCTGGTGGGGGAGGGGAAACACCGGGGAGCTGTTTTTT
NA TRBJ2-1 TRBV20-1 NA CSALKSGGQFF TGCAGTGCTCTCAAATCCGGAGGGCAGTTCTTC
NA TRBJ1-2 TRBV28 NA CASSEWDNNYGYTF TGTGCCAGCAGTGAATGGGACAACAACTATGGCTACACCTTC
NA TRBJ1-6 TRBV4-2 NA CASSQDTGWNSPLHF TGTGCCAGCAGCCAAGATACCGGGTGGAATTCACCCCTCCACTTT
NA TRBJ2-7 TRBV27 NA CASSLSGTRRTSEQYF TGTGCCAGCAGTTTATCGGGAACTAGGAGGACCAGCGAGCAGTACTTC
NA TRBJ2-7 TRBV2 NA CASSVYQGGEQYF TGTGCCAGCAGTGTGTATCAGGGTGGCGAGCAGTACTTC
NA TRBJ2-7 TRBV29-1 NA CSVVLLNYEQYF TGCAGCGTTGTGTTACTAAACTACGAGCAGTACTTC
NA TRBJ1-5 TRBV19 NA CASSIGELLNQPQHF TGTGCCAGTAGTATCGGAGAGCTACTCAATCAGCCCCAGCATTTT
NA TRBJ2-1 TRBV4-1 NA CASSQVRENEQFF TGCGCCAGCAGCCAAGTTCGGGAAAATGAGCAGTTCTTC
NA TRBJ1-2 TRBV28 NA CASSLWAGEHYGYTF TGTGCCAGCAGTTTATGGGCAGGGGAACACTATGGCTACACCTTC
NA TRBJ2-3 TRBV20-1 NA CSASPGDTQYF TGCAGTGCTAGTCCGGGGGATACGCAGTATTTT
TRBD1 TRBJ1-6 TRBV6-5 NA CASSSDRVSPLHF TGTGCCAGCAGTTCGGACAGGGTTTCACCCCTCCACTTT
NA TRBJ2-3 TRBV11-3 NA CASSSSTDTQYF TGTGCCAGCAGCTCTAGCACAGATACGCAGTATTTT
TRBD1 TRBJ1-1 TRBV5-1 once CASRRATGLNTEAFF TGCGCCAGCAGACGAGCGACAGGGTTGAACACTGAAGCTTTCTTT
NA TRBJ2-7 TRBV21-1 NA CASSGRFGQGYHEQYF TGTGCCAGCAGCGGTAGGTTTGGACAGGGTTACCACGAGCAGTACTTC
NA TRBJ2-7 TRBV2 NA CASTRQDNDYEQYF TGTGCCAGCACCCGCCAGGACAATGACTACGAGCAGTACTTC
TRBD2 TRBJ2-5 TRBV19 NA CASSNSGGAKEETQYF TGTGCCAGTAGTAACAGCGGGGGGGCGAAAGAGGAGACCCAGTACTTC
NA TRBJ1-1 TRBV19 NA CASSIAPWGQNTEAFF TGTGCCAGTAGTATAGCCCCTTGGGGGCAGAACACTGAAGCTTTCTTT
NA TRBJ2-1 TRBV7-9 NA CASSFSTSADEQFF TGTGCCAGCAGCTTCAGTACTTCCGCGGATGAGCAGTTCTTC
NA TRBJ2-2 TRBV6-1 once CASTQGQGEAGELFF TGTGCCAGCACACAGGGGCAGGGGGAGGCCGGGGAGCTGTTTTTT
NA TRBJ1-4 TRBV19 NA CASRPSPAGNEKLFF TGTGCCAGTAGGCCCTCTCCCGCGGGAAATGAAAAACTGTTTTTT
NA TRBJ2-1 TRBV7-2 NA CASSFGGRSYNEQFF TGTGCCAGCAGCTTTGGGGGCCGCTCCTACAATGAGCAGTTCTTC
NA TRBJ1-5 TRBV28 NA CASSPGAVGNQPQHF TGTGCCAGCAGCCCTGGAGCGGTAGGCAATCAGCCCCAGCATTTT
NA TRBJ2-2 TRBV2 once CASSEHLSGAGELFF TGTGCCAGCAGTGAACACCTCTCGGGAGCCGGGGAGCTGTTTTTT
NA TRBJ2-3 TRBV19 NA CASSGGPYTDTQYF TGTGCCAGTAGTGGCGGGCCTTACACAGATACGCAGTATTTT
TRBD1 TRBJ2-1 TRBV5-5 NA CASSTGTGSFNEQFF TGTGCCAGCAGCACCGGGACAGGGAGTTTCAATGAGCAGTTCTTC
TRBD1 TRBJ2-6 TRBV10-3 once CAIGQGGGANVLTF TGTGCCATCGGACAGGGAGGAGGGGCCAACGTCCTGACTTTC
NA TRBJ1-1 TRBV7-2 few CASSSQSNTEAFF TGTGCCAGCAGCTCCCAGTCGAACACTGAAGCTTTCTTT
TRBD1 TRBJ1-5 TRBV7-9 NA CASSSGTDSNQPQHF TGTGCCAGCAGCTCGGGGACAGATAGCAATCAGCCCCAGCATTTT
TRBD1 TRBJ1-2 TRBV10-3 NA CAMRDREFHGYTF TGTGCCATGCGGGACAGGGAGTTCCATGGCTACACCTTC
NA TRBJ2-1 TRBV10-3 NA CAIKEASWEDNEQFF TGTGCCATCAAAGAGGCCAGCTGGGAGGACAATGAGCAGTTCTTC
TRBD2 TRBJ2-7 TRBV5-1 NA CASSYREGGEQYF TGCGCCAGCAGCTACCGGGAGGGAGGCGAGCAGTACTTC